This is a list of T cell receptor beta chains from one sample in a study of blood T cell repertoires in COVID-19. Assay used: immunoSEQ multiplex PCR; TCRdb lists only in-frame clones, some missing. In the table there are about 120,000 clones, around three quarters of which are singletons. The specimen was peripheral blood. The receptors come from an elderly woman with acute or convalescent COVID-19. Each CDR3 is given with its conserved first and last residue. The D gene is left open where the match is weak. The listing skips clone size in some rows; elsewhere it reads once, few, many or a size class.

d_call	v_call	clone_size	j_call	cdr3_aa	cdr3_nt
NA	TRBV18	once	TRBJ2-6	CASSPEQVSGANVLTF	TGTGCCAGCTCACCAGAACAAGTATCTGGGGCCAACGTCCTGACTTTC
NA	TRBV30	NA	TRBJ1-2	CAWSVRGALRGYTF	TGTGCCTGGAGTGTGCGGGGGGCTCTTCGCGGCTACACCTTC
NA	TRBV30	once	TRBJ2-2	CAWRPVGKAGELFF	TGTGCCTGGAGGCCCGTGGGCAAGGCCGGGGAGCTGTTTTTT
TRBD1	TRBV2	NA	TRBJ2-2	CASSGDRVLAGELFF	TGTGCCAGCAGTGGTGACAGGGTTCTGGCCGGGGAGCTGTTTTTT
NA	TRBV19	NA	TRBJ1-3	CASSTRTAAGGNTIYF	TGTGCCAGTAGTACCCGGACGGCAGCGGGGGGAAACACCATATATTTT
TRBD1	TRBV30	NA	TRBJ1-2	CAWSLGQGYGYTF	TGTGCCTGGAGTCTAGGACAGGGTTATGGCTACACCTTC
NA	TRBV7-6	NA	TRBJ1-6	CASSRTAEKNSPLHF	TGTGCCAGCAGCCGGACAGCGGAAAAGAATTCACCCCTCCACTTT
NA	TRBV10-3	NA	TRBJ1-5	CAISEDRTGQPQHF	TGTGCCATCAGCGAAGACAGGACTGGACAGCCCCAGCATTTT
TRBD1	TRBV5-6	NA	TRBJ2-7	CASSSTGGWEQYF	TGTGCCAGCAGCTCGACAGGGGGCTGGGAGCAGTACTTC
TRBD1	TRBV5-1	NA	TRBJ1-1	CASSLNTGDSSTEAFF	TGCGCCAGCAGCTTGAACACCGGGGACAGTAGCACTGAAGCTTTCTTT
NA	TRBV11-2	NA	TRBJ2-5	CASSLDHGETETQYF	TGTGCCAGCAGCTTAGATCATGGGGAGACAGAGACCCAGTACTTC
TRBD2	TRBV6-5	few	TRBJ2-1	CASTRLAVSYNEQFF	TGTGCCAGCACTAGACTAGCGGTTTCCTACAATGAGCAGTTCTTC
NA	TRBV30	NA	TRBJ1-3	CAWKGKAGNTIYF	TGTGCCTGGAAGGGGAAAGCTGGAAACACCATATATTTT
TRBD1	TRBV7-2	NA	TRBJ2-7	CASSPDRGSSYEQYF	TGTGCCAGCAGTCCCGACAGGGGTTCTTCCTACGAGCAGTACTTC
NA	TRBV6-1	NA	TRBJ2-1	CASSGFIMGSRNEQFF	TGTGCCAGCAGTGGGTTCATCATGGGGAGCCGGAATGAGCAGTTCTTC
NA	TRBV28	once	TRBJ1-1	CASSPRGGGNTEAFF	TGTGCCAGCAGTCCCCGGGGAGGAGGGAACACTGAAGCTTTCTTT
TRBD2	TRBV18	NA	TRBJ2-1	CASSAPSGRALDEQFF	TGTGCCAGCTCAGCCCCTAGCGGGAGGGCCCTTGATGAGCAGTTCTTC
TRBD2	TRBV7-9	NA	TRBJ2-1	CASSRGTSGEDEQFF	TGTGCCAGCAGCCGAGGGACTAGCGGGGAGGATGAGCAGTTCTTC
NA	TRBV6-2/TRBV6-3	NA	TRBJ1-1	CASSRLSLGTEAFF	TGTGCCAGCAGTCGACTATCTCTCGGCACTGAAGCTTTCTTT
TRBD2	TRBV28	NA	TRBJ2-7	CASIPGGTTPYEQYF	TGTGCCAGCATCCCGGGCGGGACTACTCCCTACGAGCAGTACTTC
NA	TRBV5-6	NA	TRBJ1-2	CASTGRAANYGYTF	TGTGCCAGCACTGGCAGGGCAGCTAACTATGGCTACACCTTC
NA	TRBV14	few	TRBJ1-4	CASSPGTRVGKLFF	TGTGCCAGCAGCCCCGGGACTCGGGTCGGAAAACTGTTTTTT
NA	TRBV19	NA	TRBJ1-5	CASSSTGTLGQPQHF	TGTGCCAGTAGTTCGACCGGGACTTTAGGCCAGCCCCAGCATTTT
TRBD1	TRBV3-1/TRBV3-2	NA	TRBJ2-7	CASSRPQTGAIEQYF	TGTGCCAGCAGTCGACCGCAGACAGGGGCGATCGAGCAGTACTTC
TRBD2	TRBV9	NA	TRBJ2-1	CASSVDGGSYNEQFF	TGTGCCAGCAGCGTAGATGGCGGGAGTTACAATGAGCAGTTCTTC
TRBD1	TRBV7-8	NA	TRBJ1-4	CASSPNVPGQGRGEKLFF	TGTGCCAGCAGCCCCAACGTCCCGGGACAGGGAAGGGGTGAAAAACTGTTTTTT
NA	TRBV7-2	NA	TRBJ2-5	CASSLGAETQYF	TGTGCCAGCAGCTTAGGGGCTGAGACCCAGTACTTC
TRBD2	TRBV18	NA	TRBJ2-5	CASSPRNSGRAETQYF	TGTGCCAGCTCACCACGGAATAGCGGGAGGGCCGAGACCCAGTACTTC
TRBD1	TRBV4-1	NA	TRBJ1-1	CASSQVGRGLGTEAFF	TGCGCCAGCAGCCAAGTGGGCAGGGGGCTTGGAACTGAAGCTTTCTTT
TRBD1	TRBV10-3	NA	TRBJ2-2	CAISGGDRENTGELFF	TGTGCCATCAGTGGTGGGGACAGGGAGAACACCGGGGAGCTGTTTTTT
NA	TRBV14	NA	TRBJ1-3	CASSPRFGSGNTIYF	TGTGCCAGCAGCCCCCGATTCGGCTCTGGAAACACCATATATTTT